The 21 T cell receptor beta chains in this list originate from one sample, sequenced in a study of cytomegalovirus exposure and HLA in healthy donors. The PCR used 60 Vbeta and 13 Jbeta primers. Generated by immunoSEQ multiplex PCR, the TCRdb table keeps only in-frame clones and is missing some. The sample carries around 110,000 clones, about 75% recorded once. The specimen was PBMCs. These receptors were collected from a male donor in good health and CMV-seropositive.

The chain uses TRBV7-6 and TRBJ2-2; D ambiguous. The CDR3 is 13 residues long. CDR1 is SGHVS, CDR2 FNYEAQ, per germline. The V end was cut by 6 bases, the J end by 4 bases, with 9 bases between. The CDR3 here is CASRKTSTGELFF. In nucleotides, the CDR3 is TGTGCCAGCAGAAAGACAAGCACCGGGGAGCTGTTTTTT.

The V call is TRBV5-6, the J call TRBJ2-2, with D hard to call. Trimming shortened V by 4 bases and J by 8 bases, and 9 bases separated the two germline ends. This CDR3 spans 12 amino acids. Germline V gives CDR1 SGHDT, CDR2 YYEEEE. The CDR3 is CASSPTAGELFF. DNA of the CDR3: TGTGCCAGCAGCCCCACTGCGGGGGAGCTGTTTTTT.

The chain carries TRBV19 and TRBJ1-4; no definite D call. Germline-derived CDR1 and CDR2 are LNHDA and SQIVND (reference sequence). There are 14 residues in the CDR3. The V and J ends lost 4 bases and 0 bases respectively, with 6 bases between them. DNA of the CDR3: TGTGCCAGTAGTAGGGCAGCAACTAATGAAAAACTGTTTTTT. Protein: CASSRAATNEKLFF. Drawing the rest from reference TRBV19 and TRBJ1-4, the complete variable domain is DGGITQSPKYLFRKEGQNVTLSCEQNLNHDAMYWYRQDPGQGLRLIYYSQIVNDFQKGDIAEGYSVSREKKESFPLTVTSAQKNPTAFYLCASSRAATNEKLFFGSGTQLSVL.

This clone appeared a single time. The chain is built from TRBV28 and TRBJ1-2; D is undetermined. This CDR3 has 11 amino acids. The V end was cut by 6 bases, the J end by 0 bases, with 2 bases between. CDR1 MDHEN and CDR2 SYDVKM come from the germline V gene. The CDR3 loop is CASSSNYGYTF. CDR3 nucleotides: TGTGCCAGCAGCTCTAACTATGGCTACACCTTC.

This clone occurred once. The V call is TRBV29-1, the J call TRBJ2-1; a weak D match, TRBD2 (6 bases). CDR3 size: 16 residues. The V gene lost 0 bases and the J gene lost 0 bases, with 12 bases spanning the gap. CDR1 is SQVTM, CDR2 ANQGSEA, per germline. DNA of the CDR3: TGCAGCGTTGAAGAACCCATAGCGGTCTCCTACAATGAGCAGTTCTTC. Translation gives CSVEEPIAVSYNEQFF.

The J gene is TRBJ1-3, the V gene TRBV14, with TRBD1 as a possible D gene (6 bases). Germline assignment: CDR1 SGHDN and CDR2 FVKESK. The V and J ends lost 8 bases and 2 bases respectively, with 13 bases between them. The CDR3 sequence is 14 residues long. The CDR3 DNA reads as TGTGCCAGCTCGACGACAGGAACTGGAAACACCATATATTTT. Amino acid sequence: CASSTTGTGNTIYF.

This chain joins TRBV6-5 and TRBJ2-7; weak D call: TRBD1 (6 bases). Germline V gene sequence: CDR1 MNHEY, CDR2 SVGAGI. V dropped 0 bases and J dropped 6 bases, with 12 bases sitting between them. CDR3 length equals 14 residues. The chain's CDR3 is CASSYSNRAAEQYF. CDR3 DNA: TGTGCCAGCAGTTACTCGAACAGGGCGGCCGAGCAGTACTTC.

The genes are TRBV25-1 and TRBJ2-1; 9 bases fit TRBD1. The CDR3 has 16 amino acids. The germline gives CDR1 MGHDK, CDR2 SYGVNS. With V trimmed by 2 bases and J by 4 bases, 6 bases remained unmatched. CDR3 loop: CASSEPKGQGYNEQFF. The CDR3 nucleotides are TGTGCCAGCAGTGAACCGAAGGGACAGGGTTACAATGAGCAGTTCTTC.

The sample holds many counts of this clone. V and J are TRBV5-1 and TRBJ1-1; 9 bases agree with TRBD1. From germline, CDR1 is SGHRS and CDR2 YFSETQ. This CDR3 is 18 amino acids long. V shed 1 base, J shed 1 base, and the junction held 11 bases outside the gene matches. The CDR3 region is CASSLTGRGTGWNTEAFF. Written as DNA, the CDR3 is TGCGCCAGCAGCTTGACTGGGAGAGGGACAGGGTGGAACACTGAAGCTTTCTTT. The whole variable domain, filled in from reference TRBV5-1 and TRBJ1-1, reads KAGVTQTPRYLIKTRGQQVTLSCSPISGHRSVSWYQQTPGQGLQFLFEYFSETQRNKGNFPGRFSGRQFSNSRSEMNVSTLELGDSALYLCASSLTGRGTGWNTEAFFGQGTRLTVV.

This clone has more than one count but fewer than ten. The CDR3 reads CASSLLTSAEQYF. The CDR3 DNA follows: TGTGCCAGCAGCCTACTGACTAGCGCGGAGCAGTACTTC. The rearrangement links TRBV7-8 to TRBJ2-7; 8 bases align to TRBD2. Germline assignment: CDR1 SGHVS and CDR2 FQNEAQ. V lost 5 bases to trimming and J lost 7 bases; unmatched junction nucleotides: 7. There are 13 residues in the CDR3.

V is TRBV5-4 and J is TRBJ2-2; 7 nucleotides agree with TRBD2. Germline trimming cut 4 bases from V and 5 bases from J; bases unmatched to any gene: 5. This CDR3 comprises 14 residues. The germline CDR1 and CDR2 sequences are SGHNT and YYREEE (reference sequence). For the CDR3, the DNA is TGTGCCAGCAGCCCCGGACTAGTGACCGGGGAGCTGTTTTTT. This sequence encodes CASSPGLVTGELFF. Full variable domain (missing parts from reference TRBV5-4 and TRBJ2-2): ETGVTQSPTHLIKTRGQQVTLRCSSQSGHNTVSWYQQALGQGPQFIFQYYREEENGRGNFPPRFSGLQFPNYSSELNVNALELDDSALYLCASSPGLVTGELFFGEGSRLTVL.

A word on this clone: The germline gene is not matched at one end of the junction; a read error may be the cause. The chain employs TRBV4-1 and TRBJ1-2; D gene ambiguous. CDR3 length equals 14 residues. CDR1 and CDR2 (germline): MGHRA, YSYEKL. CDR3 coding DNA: TGCGCCAGCAGCCAGGGCCCCGGCGACTATGGCTACCCCTTC. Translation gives CASSQGPGDYGYPF.

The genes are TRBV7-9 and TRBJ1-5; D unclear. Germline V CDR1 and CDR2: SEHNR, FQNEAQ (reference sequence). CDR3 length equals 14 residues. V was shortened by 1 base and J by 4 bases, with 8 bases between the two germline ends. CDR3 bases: TGTGCCAGCAGCTTAGGAGGAGATAATCAGCCCCAGCATTTT. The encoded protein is CASSLGGDNQPQHF. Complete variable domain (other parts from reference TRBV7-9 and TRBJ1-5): DTGVSQNPRHKITKRGQNVTFRCDPISEHNRLYWYRQTLGQGPEFLTYFQNEAQLEKSRLLSDRFSAERPKGSFSTLEIQRTEQGDSAMYLCASSLGGDNQPQHFGDGTRLSIL.

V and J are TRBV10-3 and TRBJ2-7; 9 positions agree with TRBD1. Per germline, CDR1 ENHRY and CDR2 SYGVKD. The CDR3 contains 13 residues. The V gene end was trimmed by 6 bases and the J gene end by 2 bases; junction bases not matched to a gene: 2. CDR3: CAIRGQGPYEQYF. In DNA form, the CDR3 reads TGTGCCATCAGAGGACAGGGGCCCTACGAGCAGTACTTC.

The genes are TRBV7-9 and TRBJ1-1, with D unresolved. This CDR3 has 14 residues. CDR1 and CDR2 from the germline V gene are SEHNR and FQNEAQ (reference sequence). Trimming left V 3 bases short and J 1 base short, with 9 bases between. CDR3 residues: CASSFLTENTEAFF. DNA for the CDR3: TGTGCCAGCAGCTTTCTTACAGAGAACACTGAAGCTTTCTTT.

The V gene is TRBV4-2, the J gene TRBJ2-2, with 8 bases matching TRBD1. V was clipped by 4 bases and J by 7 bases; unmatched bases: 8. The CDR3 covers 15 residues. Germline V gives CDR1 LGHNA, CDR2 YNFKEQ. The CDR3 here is CASSPSGQAYGELFF. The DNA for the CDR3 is TGTGCCAGCAGCCCATCGGGACAGGCGTACGGGGAGCTGTTTTTT.

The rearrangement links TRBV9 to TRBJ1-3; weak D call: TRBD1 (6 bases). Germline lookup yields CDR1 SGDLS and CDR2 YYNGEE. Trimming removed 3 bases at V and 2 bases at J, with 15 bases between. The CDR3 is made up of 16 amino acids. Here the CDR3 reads CASSAQPGHPGNTIYF. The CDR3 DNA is TGTGCCAGCAGCGCCCAACCGGGACACCCTGGAAACACCATATATTTT.

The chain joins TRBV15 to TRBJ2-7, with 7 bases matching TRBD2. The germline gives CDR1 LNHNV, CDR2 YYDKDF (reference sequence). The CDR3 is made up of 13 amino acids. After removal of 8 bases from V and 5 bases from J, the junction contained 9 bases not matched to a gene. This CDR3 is CATGSGGGDEQYF. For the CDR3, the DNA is TGTGCCACCGGAAGTGGGGGAGGGGACGAGCAGTACTTC.

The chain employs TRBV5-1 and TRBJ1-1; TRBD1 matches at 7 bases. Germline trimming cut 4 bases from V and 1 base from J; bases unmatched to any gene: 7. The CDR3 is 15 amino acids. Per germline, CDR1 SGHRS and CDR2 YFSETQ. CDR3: CASSGGTAGNTEAFF. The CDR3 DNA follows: TGCGCCAGCAGCGGAGGGACAGCCGGGAACACTGAAGCTTTCTTT.

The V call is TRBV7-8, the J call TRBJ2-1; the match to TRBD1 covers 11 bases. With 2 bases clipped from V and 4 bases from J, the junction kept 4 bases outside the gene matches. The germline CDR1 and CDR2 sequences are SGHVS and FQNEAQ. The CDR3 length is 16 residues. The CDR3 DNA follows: TGTGCCAGCAGCTTAAGGGACAGGGGGATGTACAATGAGCAGTTCTTC. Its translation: CASSLRDRGMYNEQFF. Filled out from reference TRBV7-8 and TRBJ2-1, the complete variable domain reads GAGVSQSPRYKVAKRGQDVALRCDPISGHVSLFWYQQALGQGPEFLTYFQNEAQLDKSGLPSDRFFAERPEGSVSTLKIQRTQQEDSAVYLCASSLRDRGMYNEQFFGPGTRLTVL.

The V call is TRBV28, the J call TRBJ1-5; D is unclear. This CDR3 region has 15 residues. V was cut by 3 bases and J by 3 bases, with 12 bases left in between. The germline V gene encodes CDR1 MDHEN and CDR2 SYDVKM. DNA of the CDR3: TGTGCCAGCAGTTTGAGTGCCGGGGACAATCAGCCCCAGCATTTT. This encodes CASSLSAGDNQPQHF.